The source of this T cell receptor (beta chain) is a study of T cells in Graves' hyperthyroidism and ophthalmopathy. The overall study: Peripheral blood draws took place at initial diagnosis, ahead of any treatment.

RNA transcripts yielded amplified TCR beta CDR3 regions. Carried out on the TCR CDR3, a first-round RT-PCR used the HTBI primer set. TCRdb ran MiXCR on the multiplex PCR reads and lists one entry per CDR3 protein. The sample includes hundreds of thousands of distinct CDR3 sequences, approximately 18% seen only once; the top ten take 16%. The CDR3 sequence is 13 residues long. Germline lookup yields CDR1 DFQATT and CDR2 SNEGSKA (reference sequence). Out of approximately 9.9 ml of fresh peripheral blood came the PBMCs. Material for sequencing was blood. The J gene is TRBJ1-2, the V gene TRBV20-1; 8 bases map to TRBD1. The TCR originated in a woman in her forties or fifties with Graves' hyperthyroidism that later progressed to Graves' ophthalmopathy. CDR3 sequence: CRIDRGSDYGYTF. CDR3 DNA: TGCAGGATCGACAGGGGATCGGACTATGGCTACACCTTC.